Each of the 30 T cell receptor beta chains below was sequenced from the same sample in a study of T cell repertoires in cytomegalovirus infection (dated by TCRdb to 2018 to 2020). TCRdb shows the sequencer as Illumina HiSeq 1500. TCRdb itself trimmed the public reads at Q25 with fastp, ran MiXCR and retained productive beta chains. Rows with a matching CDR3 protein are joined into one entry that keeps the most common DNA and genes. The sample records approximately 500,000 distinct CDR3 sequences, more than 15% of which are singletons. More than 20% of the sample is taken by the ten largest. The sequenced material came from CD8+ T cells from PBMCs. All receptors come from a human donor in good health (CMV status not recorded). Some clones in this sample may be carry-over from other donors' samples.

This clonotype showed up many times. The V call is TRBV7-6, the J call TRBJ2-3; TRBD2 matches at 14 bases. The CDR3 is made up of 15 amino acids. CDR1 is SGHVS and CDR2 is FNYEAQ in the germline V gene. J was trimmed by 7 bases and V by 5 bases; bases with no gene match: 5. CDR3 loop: CASSRLAGGHHTQYF. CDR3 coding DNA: TGTGCCAGCAGCCGACTAGCGGGGGGGCACCATACGCAGTATTTT.

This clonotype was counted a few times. Here the CDR3 DNA reads TGTGCCAGCAGTGAATTGCGGGAATCTGGGGCCAACGTCCTGACTTTC. This gives the protein CASSELRESGANVLTF. The chain combines TRBV6-1 with TRBJ2-6, with D tentatively TRBD2 (6 bases). The CDR3 has 16 residues. Germline V gives CDR1 MNHNS, CDR2 SASEGT. Trimming cost V 2 bases and J 1 base, with 9 bases left between them.

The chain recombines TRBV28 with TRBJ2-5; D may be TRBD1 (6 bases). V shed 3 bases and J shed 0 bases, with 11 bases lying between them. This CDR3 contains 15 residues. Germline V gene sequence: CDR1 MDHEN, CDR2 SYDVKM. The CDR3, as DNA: TGTGCCAGCAGTTTCCGGGACACCTACCAAGAGACCCAGTACTTC. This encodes CASSFRDTYQETQYF.

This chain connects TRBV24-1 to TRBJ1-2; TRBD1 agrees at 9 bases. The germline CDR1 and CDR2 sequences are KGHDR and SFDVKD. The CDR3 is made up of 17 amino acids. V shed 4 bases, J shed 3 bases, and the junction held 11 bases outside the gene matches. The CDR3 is CATSDPDLRTGDYGYTF. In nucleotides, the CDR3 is TGTGCCACCAGTGACCCTGACCTCCGGACAGGGGACTATGGCTACACCTTC.

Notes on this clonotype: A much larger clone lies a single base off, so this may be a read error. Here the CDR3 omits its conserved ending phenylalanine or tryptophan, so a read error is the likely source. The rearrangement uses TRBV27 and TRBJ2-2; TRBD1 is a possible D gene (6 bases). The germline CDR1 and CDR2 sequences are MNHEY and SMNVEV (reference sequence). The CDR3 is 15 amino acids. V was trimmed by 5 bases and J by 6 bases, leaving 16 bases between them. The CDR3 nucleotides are TGTGCCAGCAGTGGGGGCAGGGGAGTAGCCGGGGAGCTGTTTTAT. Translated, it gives CASSGGRGVAGELFY.

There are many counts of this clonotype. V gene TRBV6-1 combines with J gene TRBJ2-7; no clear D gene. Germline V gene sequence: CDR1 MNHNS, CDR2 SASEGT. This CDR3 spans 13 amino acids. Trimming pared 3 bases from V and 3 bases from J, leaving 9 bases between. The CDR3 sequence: CASSDDSGYEQYF. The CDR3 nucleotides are TGTGCCAGCAGTGACGATAGTGGCTACGAGCAGTACTTC.

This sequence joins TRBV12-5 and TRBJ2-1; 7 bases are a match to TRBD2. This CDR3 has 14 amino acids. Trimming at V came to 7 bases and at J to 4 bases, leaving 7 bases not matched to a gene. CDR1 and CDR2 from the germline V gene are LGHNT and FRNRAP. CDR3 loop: CASALGGIYNEQFF. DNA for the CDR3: TGTGCTAGTGCCTTGGGGGGGATTTACAATGAGCAGTTCTTC.

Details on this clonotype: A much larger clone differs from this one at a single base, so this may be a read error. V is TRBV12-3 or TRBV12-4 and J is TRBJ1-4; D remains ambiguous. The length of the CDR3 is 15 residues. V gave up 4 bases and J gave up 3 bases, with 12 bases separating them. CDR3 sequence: CASSCSGLPNEKLFF. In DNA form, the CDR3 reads TGTGCCAGCAGTTGCTCCGGGCTCCCTAATGAAAAACTGTTTTTT.

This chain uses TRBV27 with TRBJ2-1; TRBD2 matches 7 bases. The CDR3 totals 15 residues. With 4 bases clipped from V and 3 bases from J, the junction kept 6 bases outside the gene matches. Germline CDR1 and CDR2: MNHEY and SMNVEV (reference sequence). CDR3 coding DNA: TGTGCCAGCAGTTACGGGGACTACCACTACAATGAGCAGTTCTTC. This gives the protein CASSYGDYHYNEQFF.

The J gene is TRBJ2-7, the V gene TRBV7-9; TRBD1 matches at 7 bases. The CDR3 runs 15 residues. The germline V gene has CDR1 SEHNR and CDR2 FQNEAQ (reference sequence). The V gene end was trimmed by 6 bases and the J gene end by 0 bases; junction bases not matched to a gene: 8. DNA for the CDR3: TGTGCCAGCAGATGCTCACAGGGGACCTCCTACGAGCAGTACTTC. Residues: CASRCSQGTSYEQYF.

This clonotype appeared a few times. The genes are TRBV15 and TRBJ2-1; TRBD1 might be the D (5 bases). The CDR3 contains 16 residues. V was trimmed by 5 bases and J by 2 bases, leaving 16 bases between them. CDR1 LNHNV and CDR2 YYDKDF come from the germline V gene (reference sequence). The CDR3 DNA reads TGTGCCACCAGCGGATCCCAGGACATAACCTACAATGAGCAGTTCTTC. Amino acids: CATSGSQDITYNEQFF.

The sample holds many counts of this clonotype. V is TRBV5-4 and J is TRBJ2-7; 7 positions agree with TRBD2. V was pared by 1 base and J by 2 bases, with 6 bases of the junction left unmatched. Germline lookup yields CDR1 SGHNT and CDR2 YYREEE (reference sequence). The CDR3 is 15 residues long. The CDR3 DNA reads TGTGCCAGCAGCTTGCGGCGGGAGAGAACCTACGAGCAGTACTTC. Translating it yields CASSLRRERTYEQYF.

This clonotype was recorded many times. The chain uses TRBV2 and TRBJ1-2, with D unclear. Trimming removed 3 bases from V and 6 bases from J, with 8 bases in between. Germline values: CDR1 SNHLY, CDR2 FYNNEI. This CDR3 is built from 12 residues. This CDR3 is CASSDSSDGYTF. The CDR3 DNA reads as TGTGCCAGCAGTGACTCCTCCGATGGCTACACCTTC. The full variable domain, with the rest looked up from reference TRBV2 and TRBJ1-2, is EPEVTQTPSHQVTQMGQEVILRCVPISNHLYFYWYRQILGQKVEFLVSFYNNEISEKSEIFDDQFSVERPDGSNFTLKIRSTKLEDSAMYFCASSDSSDGYTFGSGTRLTVV.

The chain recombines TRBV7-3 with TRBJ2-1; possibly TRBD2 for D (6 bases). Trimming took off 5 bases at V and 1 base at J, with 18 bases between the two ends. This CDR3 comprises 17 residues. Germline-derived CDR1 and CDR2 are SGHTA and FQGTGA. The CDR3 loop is CASSPRGPGDSYNEQFF. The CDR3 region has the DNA TGTGCCAGCAGCCCAAGGGGCCCGGGAGATTCCTACAATGAGCAGTTCTTC.

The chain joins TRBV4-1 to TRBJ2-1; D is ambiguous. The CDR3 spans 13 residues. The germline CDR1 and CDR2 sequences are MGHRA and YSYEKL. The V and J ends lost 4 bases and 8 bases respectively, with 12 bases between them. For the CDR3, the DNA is TGCGCCAGCAGCCTTTCCAGGACCCATGAGCAGTTCTTC. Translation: CASSLSRTHEQFF.

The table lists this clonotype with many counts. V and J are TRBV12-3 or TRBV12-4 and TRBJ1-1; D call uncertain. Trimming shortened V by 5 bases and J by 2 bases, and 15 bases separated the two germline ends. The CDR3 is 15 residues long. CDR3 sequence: CASSPLKRLNTEAFF. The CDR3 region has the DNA TGTGCCAGCAGTCCTCTCAAACGGCTAAACACTGAAGCTTTCTTT.

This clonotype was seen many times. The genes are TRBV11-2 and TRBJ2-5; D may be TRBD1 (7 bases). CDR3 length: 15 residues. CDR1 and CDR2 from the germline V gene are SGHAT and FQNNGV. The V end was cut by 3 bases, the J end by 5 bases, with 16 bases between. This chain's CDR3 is CASSFGRQGAETQYF. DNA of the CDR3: TGTGCCAGCAGCTTCGGGAGACAGGGCGCCGAGACCCAGTACTTC.

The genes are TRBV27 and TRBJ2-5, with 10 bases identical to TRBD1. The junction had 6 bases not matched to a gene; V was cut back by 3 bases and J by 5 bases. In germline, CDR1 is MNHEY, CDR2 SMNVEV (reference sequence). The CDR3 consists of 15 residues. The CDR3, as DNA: TGTGCCAGCAGTTTGGACAGGGGGGATAGGGAGACCCAGTACTTC. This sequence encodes CASSLDRGDRETQYF.

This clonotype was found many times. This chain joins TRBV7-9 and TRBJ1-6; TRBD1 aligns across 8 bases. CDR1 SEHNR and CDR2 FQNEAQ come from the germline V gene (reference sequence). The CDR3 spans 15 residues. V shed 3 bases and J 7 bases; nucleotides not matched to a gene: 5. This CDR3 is CASSFTDRGNSPLHF. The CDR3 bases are TGTGCCAGCAGCTTTACCGACAGGGGCAATTCACCCCTCCACTTT.

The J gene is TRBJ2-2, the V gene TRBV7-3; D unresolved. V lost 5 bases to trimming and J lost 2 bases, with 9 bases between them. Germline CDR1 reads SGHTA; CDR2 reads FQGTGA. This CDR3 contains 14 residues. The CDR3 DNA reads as TGTGCCAGCAGCAAATGGGGAAACACCGGGGAGCTGTTTTTT. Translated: CASSKWGNTGELFF.

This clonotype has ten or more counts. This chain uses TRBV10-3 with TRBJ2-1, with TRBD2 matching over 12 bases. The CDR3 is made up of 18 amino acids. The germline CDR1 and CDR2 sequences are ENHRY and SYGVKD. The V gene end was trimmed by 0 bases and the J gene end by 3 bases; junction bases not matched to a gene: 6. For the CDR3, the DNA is TGTGCCATCAGTGAGTCGATCTTGGGACTAGCGGGCTACAATGAGCAGTTCTTC. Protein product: CAISESILGLAGYNEQFF.

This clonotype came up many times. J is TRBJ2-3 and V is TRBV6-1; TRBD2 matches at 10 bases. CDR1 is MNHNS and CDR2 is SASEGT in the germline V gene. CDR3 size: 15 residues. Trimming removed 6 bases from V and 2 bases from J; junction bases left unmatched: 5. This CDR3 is CASSLAGGYTDTQYF. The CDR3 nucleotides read TGTGCCAGCAGCTTAGCGGGAGGATACACAGATACGCAGTATTTT.

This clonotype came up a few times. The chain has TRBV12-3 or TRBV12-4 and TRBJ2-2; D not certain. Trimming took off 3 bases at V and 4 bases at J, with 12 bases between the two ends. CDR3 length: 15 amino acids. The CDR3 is CASSFRGRFTGELFF. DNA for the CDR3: TGTGCCAGCAGTTTTCGAGGAAGGTTCACCGGGGAGCTGTTTTTT.

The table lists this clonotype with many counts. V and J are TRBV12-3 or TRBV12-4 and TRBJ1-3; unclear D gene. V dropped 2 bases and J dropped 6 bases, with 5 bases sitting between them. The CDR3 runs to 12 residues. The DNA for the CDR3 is TGTGCCAGCAGTTTAACCGAAAACACCATATATTTT. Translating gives CASSLTENTIYF.

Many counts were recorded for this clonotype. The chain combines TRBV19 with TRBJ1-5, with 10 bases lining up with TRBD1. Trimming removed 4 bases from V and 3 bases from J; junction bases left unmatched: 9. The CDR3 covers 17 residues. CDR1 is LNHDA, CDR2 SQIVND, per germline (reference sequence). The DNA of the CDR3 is TGTGCCAGTAGTAGACCGGGACAGGGGAGGCTCAATCAGCCCCAGCATTTT. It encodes CASSRPGQGRLNQPQHF.

CDR3 region: CASSYLGGDQPQHF. Written as DNA, the CDR3 is TGTGCCAGCAGTTACTTGGGGGGGGATCAGCCCCAGCATTTT. The genes are TRBV6-5 and TRBJ1-5; D might be TRBD1 (5 bases). The CDR3 spans 14 residues. Trimming left V 1 base short and J 5 bases short, with 9 bases between. The germline gives CDR1 MNHEY, CDR2 SVGAGI.

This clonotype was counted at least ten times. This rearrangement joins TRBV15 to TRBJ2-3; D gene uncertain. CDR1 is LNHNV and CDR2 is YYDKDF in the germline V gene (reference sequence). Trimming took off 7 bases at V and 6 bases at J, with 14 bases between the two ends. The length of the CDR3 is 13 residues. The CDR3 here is CATNISPQDTQYF. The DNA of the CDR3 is TGTGCCACCAACATATCACCTCAGGATACGCAGTATTTT.

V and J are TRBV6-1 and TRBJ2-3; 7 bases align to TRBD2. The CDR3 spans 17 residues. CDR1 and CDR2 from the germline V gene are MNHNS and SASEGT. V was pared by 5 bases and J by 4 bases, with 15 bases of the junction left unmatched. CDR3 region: CASSPNWGGLQSDTQYF. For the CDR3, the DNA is TGTGCCAGCAGTCCGAACTGGGGGGGGTTGCAATCAGATACGCAGTATTTT.

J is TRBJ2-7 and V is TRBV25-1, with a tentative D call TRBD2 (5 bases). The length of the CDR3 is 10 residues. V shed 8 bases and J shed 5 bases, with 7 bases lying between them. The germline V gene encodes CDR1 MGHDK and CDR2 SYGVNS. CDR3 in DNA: TGTGCCAGCGAGGGTAACGAGCAGTACTTC. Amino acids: CASEGNEQYF.

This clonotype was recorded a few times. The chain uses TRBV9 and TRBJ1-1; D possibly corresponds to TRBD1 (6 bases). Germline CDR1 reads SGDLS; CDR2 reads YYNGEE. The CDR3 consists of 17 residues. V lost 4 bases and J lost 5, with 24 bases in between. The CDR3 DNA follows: TGTGCCAGCAGCCAAAGTATCGTGGGGGGCGGAAGGACTGAAGCTTTCTTT. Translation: CASSQSIVGGGRTEAFF.